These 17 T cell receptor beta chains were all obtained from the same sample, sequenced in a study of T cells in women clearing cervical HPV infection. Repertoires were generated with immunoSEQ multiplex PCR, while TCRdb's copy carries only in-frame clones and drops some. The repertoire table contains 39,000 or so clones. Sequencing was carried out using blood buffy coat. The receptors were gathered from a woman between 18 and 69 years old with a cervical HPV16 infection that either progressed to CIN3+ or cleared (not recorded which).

The CDR3 sequence is CASSLSRHRPEQFF. CDR3 bases read: TGTGCCAGCAGCTTGTCCAGGCACCGTCCTGAG. The rearrangement links TRBV5-8 to TRBJ2-1; D ambiguous. The read finishes 3 residues shy of the CDR3 end, and the germline J gene is used to complete it. The CDR3 covers 14 residues. CDR1 is SGHTS and CDR2 is YDEGEE in the germline V gene. V dropped 1 base and J dropped 9 bases, with 14 bases sitting between them. Looking up the rest from reference TRBV5-8 and TRBJ2-1 gives the full variable domain: EAGVTQSPTHLIKTRGQQATLRCSPISGHTSVYWYQQALGLGLQFLLWYDEGEERNRGNFPPRFSGRQFPNYSSELNVNALELEDSALYLCASSLSRHRPEQFFGPGTRLTVL.

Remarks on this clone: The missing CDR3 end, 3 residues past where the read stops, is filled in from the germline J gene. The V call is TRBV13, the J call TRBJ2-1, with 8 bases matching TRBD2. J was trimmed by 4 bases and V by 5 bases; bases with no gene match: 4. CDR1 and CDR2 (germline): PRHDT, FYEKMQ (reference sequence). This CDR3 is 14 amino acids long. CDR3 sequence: CASSLRGGYNEQFF. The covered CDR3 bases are TGTGCCAGCAGCCTCCGCGGGGGGTACAATGAG.

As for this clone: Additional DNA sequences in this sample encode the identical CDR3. The sequenced CDR3 bases are TGCGCCAGCAGCTTGGTGGCCTCACAAGAGACC. Translated, it gives CASSLVASQET. The whole CDR3 sequence is CASSLVASQETQYF. The gene calls are TRBV5-1 and TRBJ2-5; D is unclear. The read ends 3 residues before the CDR3 terminus; that terminus is restored from the germline J gene. The length of the CDR3 is 14 residues. Germline CDR1 SGHRS, CDR2 YFSETQ. Trimming left V 0 bases short and J 2 bases short, with 8 bases between.

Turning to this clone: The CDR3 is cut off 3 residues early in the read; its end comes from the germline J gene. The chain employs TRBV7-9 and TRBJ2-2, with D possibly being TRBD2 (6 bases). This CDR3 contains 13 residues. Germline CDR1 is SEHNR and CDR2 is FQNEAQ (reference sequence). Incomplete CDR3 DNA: TGTGCCAGCCGTAGAGAGGAGGGTGAAAAG. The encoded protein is CASRREEGEK. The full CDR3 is CASRREEGEKLFF.

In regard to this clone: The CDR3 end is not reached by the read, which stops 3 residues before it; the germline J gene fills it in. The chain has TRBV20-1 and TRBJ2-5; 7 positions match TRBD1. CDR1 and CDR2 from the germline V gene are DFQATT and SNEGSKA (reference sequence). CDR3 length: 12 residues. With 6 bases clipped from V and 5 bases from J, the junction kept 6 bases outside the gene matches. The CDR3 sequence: CSAPGTEETQYF. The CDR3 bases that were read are TGCAGTGCCCCCGGGACAGAGGAGACC.

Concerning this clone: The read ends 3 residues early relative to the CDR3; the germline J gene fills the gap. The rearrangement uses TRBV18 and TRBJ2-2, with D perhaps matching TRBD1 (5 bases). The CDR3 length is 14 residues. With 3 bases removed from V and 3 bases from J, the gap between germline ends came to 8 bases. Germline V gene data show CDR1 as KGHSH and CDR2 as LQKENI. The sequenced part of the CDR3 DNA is TGTGCCAGCTCACCCAGACAGCACACCGGGGAG. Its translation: CASSPRQHTGE. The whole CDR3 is CASSPRQHTGELFF.

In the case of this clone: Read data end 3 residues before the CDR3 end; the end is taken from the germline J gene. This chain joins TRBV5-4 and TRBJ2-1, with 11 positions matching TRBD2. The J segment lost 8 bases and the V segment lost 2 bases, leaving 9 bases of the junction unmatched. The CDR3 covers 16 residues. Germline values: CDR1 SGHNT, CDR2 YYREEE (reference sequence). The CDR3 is CASSFRLAGSGDEQFF. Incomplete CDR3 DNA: TGTGCCAGCAGCTTCCGACTAGCGGGGTCGGGGGATGAG.

CDR3 DNA, as far as it was read: TGTGCCAGTAGTATGCTGGGGGCTACCTCTGGGGCCAACGTG. Amino acid sequence: CASSMLGATSGANV. The full CDR3 protein is CASSMLGATSGANVLFF. The chain combines TRBV19 with TRBJ2-2, with D perhaps matching TRBD1 (6 bases). Sequencing ends 3 residues short of the CDR3 end; the germline J gene provides the rest. From germline, CDR1 is LNHDA and CDR2 SQIVND (reference sequence). The length of the CDR3 is 17 residues. Full variable domain (remainder filled in from reference TRBV19 and TRBJ2-2): DGGITQSPKYLFRKEGQNVTLSCEQNLNHDAMYWYRQDPGQGLRLIYYSQIVNDFQKGDIAEGYSVSREKKESFPLTVTSAQKNPTAFYLCASSMLGATSGANVLFFGEGSRLTVL.

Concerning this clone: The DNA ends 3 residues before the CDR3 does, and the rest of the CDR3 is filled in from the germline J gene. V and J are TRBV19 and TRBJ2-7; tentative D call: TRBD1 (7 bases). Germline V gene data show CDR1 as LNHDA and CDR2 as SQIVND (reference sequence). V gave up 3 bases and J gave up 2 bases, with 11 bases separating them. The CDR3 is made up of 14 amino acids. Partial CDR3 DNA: TGTGCCAGTAGTATGGAGGGGACAGCCTACGAG. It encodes CASSMEGTAYE. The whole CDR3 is CASSMEGTAYEQYF.

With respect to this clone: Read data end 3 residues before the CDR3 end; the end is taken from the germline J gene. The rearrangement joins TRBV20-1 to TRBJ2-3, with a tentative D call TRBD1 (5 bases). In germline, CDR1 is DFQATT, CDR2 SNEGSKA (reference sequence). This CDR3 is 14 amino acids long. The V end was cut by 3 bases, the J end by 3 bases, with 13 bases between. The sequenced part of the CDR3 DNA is TGCAGTGCTAGGGTGGACACCTGGACAGATACG. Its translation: CSARVDTWTDT. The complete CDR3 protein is CSARVDTWTDTQYF.

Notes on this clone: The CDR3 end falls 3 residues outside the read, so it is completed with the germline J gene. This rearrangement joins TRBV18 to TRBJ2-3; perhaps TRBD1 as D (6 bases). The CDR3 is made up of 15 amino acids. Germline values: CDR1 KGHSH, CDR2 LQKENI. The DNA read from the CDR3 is TGTGCCAGCTCACCACTCAGGGGCGTCAGGGAGACG. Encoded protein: CASSPLRGVRET. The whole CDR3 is CASSPLRGVRETQYF.

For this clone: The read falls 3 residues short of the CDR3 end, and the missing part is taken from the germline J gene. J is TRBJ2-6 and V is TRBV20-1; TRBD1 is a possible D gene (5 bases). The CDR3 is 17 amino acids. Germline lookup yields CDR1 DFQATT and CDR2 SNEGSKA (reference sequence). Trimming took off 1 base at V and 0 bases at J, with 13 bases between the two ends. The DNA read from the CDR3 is TGCAGTGCTAGAGGGTCAGGGCCCAGCTCTGGGGCCAACGTC. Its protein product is CSARGSGPSSGANV. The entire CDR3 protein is CSARGSGPSSGANVLTF.

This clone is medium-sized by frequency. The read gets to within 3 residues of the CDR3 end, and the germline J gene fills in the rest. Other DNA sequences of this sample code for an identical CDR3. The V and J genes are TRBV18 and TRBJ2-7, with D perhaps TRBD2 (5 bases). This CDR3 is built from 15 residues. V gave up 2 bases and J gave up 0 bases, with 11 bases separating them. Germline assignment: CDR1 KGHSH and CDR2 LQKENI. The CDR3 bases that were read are TGTGCCAGCTCACCAAGCGGACCAGCCTCCTACGAG. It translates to CASSPSGPASYE. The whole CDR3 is CASSPSGPASYEQYF.

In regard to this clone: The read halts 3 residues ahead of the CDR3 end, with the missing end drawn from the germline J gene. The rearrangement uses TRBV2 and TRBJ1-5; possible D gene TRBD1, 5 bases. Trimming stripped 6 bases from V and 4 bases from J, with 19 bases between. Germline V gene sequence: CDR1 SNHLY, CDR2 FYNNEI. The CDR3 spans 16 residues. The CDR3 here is CASRGELSWTNQPQHF. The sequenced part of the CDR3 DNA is TGTGCCAGCAGAGGGGAATTAAGTTGGACAAATCAGCCC.

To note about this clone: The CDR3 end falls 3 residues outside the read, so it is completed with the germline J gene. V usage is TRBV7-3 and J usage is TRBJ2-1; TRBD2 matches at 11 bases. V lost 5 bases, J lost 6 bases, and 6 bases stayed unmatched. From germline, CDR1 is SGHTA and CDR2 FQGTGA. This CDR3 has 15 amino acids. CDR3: CASSPRLAGFNEQFF. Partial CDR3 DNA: TGTGCCAGCAGCCCCAGACTAGCGGGATTCAATGAG.

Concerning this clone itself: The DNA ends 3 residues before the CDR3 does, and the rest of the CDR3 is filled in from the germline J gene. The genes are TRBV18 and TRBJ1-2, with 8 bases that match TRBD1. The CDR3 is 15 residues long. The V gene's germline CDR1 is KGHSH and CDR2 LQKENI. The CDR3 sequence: CASSPRTGSFGDYTF. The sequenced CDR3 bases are TGTGCCAGCTCACCAAGGACAGGGTCCTTTGGGGAC. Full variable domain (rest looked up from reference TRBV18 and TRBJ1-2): NAGVMQNPRHLVRRRGQEARLRCSPMKGHSHVYWYRQLPEEGLKFMVYLQKENIIDESGMPKERFSAEFPKEGPSILRIQQVVRGDSAAYFCASSPRTGSFGDYTFGSGTRLTVV.

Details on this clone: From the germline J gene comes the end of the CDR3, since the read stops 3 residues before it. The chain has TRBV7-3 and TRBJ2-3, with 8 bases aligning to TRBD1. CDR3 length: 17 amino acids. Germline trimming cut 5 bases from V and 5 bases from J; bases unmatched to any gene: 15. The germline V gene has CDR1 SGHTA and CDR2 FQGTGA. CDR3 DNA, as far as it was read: TGTGCCAGCAGCCCCCACTCAACCGGGACAGGAATAGATACG. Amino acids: CASSPHSTGTGIDT. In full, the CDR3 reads CASSPHSTGTGIDTQYF.